This is a list of T cell receptor beta chains from one sample in a study of T-cell memory formation after mild COVID-19. TCRdb passed the 5' RACE reads through MiXCR, listing each CDR3 protein once. The table has some 350,000 distinct CDR3 sequences, about an eighth seen once. Source material: PBMCs or a T cell subset sorted from them (not recorded which). These receptors were collected from a man younger than 30 who had mild COVID-19 (a few samples of this study predate the infection). Cell type and time point are not known. The CDR3 runs from the conserved cysteine through the conserved F or W. Fields, in order: V gene, J gene, CDR3 protein.

TRBV7-9	TRBJ1-3	CASSPSPISGNTIYF
TRBV12-3/TRBV12-4	TRBJ2-7	CASSSTGTAAYEQYF
TRBV11-2	TRBJ2-3	CASALAGTDTQYF
TRBV12-3/TRBV12-4	TRBJ1-2	CASRVRGSDYGYTF
TRBV12-3/TRBV12-4	TRBJ2-7	CASSRISGEQYF
TRBV6-2/TRBV6-3	TRBJ2-2	CASRQSLITGELFF
TRBV2	TRBJ1-1	CASRTTGGFGEAFF
TRBV6-5	TRBJ2-3	CASEPYLAVVSGTDTQYF
TRBV29-1	TRBJ2-5	CSVGMGDGTQYF
TRBV20-1	TRBJ1-5	CSAREIKGAFDQPQHF
TRBV5-1	TRBJ1-1	CASLRDSNTEAFF
TRBV29-1	TRBJ2-5	CSVVSMAGSETQYF
TRBV5-1	TRBJ1-6	CASRQSTNSPLHF
TRBV15	TRBJ2-3	CATSRAQGTGLTDTQYF
TRBV15	TRBJ1-1	CATSLKVVLNTEAFF
TRBV7-2	TRBJ2-1	CASVPQGVVNEQFF
TRBV21-1	TRBJ2-4	CASSLRRREGNIQYF
TRBV28	TRBJ1-5	CASIQDRGIEPQHF
TRBV20-1	TRBJ1-1	CSAREGHQNTEAFF
TRBV7-3	TRBJ2-5	CASSLRDGTAQYF
TRBV4-3	TRBJ1-2	CASSQDPGQGYGYTF
TRBV5-1	TRBJ2-1	CASSLAANEQFF
TRBV5-1	TRBJ2-3	CASSSVGRGTDTQYF
TRBV29-1	TRBJ2-5	CSVDRRDYQETQYF
TRBV20-1	TRBJ2-1	CSASDGGQGYNEQFF
TRBV4-1	TRBJ2-7	CASSQAQIRTGTDHEQYF
TRBV7-9	TRBJ2-1	CASSPLRRASSSYNEQFF
TRBV7-3	TRBJ1-1	CASKGGQGDAFF
TRBV29-1	TRBJ2-5	CSVEEPGRGRTQYF
TRBV11-2	TRBJ2-1	CASSLRLDYNEQFF